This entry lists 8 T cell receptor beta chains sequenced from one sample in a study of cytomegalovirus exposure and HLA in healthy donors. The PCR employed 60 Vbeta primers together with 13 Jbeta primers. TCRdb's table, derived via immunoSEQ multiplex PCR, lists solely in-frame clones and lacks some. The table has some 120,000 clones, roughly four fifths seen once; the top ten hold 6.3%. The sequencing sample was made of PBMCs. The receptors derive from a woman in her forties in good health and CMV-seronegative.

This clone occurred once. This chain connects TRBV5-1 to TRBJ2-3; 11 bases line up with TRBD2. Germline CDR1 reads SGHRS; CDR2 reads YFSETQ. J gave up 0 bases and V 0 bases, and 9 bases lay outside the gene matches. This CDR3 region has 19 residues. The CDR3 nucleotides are TGCGCCAGCAGCTTGGGACGGACTAGCGGGTCGAGTAGCACAGATACGCAGTATTTT. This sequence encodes CASSLGRTSGSSSTDTQYF.

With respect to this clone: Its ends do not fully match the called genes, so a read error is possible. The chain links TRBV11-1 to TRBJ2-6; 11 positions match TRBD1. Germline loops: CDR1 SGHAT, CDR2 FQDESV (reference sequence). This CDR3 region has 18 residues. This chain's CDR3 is CASSLQRDRGSGANGLTF. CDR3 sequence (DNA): TGTGCCAGCAGCTTACAACGGGACAGGGGGTCTGGGGCCAACGGCCTGACTTTC.

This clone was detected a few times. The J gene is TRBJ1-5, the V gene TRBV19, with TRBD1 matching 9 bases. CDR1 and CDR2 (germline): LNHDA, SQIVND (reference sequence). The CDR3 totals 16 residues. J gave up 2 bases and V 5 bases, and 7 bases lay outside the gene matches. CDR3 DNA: TGTGCCAGTAGTCACCTCCGGGACAGGGGCAATCAGCCCCAGCATTTT. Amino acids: CASSHLRDRGNQPQHF.

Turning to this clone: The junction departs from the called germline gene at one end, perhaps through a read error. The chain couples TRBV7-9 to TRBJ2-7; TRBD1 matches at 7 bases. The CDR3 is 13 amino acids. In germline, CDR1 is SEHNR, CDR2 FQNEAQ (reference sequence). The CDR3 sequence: CSSSRTGSYEQYF. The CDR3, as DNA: TGTTCCAGCAGCCGGACAGGTTCCTACGAGCAGTACTTC.

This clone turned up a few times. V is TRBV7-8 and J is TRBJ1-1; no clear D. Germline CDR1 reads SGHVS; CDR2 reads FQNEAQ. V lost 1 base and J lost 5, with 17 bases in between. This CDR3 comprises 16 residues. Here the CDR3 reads CASSLGLSFRGTEAFF. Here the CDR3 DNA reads TGTGCCAGCAGCTTAGGTTTGTCCTTCCGCGGGACTGAAGCTTTCTTT.

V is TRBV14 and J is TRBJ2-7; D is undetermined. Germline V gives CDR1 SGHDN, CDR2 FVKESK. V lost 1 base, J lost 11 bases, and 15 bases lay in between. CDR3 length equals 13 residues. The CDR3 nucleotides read TGTGCCAGCAGCCAAGGGAGCTCGGCAGTGAAGTACTTC. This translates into CASSQGSSAVKYF.

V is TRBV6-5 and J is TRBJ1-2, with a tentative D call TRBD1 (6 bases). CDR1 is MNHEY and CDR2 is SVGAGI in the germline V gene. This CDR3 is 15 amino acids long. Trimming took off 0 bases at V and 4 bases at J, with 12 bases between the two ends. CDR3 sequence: CASSYSTARGYGYTF. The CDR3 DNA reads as TGTGCCAGCAGTTACTCGACCGCCAGGGGCTATGGCTACACCTTC.

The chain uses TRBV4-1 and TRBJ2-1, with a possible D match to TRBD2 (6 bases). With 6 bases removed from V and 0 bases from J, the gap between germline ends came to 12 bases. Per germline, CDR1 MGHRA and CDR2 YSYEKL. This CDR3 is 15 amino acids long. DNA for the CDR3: TGCGCCAGCAGGGGAACCGGGGGCTCCTACAATGAGCAGTTCTTC. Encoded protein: CASRGTGGSYNEQFF.